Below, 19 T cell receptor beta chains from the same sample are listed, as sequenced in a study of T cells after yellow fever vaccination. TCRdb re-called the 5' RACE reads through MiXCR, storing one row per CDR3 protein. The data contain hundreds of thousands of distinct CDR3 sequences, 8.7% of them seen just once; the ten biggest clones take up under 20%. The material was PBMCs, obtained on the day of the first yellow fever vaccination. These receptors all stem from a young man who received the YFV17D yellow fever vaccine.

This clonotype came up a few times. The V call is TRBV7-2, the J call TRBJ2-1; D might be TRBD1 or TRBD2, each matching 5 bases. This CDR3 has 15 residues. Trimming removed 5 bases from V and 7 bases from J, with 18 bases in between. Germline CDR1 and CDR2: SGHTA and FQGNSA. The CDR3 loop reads CASSPWDHGGNEQFF. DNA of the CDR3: TGTGCCAGCAGCCCGTGGGACCACGGTGGGAATGAGCAGTTCTTC. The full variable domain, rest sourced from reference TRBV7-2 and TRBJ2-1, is GAGVSQSPSNKVTEKGKDVELRCDPISGHTALYWYRQSLGQGLEFLIYFQGNSAPDKSGLPSDRFSAERTGGSVSTLTIQRTQQEDSAVYLCASSPWDHGGNEQFFGPGTRLTVL.

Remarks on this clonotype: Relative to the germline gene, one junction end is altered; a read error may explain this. The CDR3 bases are TGTGCCAGCAGTGACGGGACACCAACCTACTACTTC. It translates to CASSDGTPTYYF. The chain couples TRBV6-1 to TRBJ2-1, with D perhaps TRBD1 (6 bases). The CDR3 is 12 residues long. CDR1 and CDR2 (germline): MNHNS, SASEGT.

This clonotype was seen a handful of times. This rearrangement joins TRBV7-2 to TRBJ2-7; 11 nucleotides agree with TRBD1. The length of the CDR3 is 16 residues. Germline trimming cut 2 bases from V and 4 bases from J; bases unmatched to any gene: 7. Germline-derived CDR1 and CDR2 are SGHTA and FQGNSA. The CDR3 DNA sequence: TGTGCCAGCAGCTTACCATCCGGGACAGGGGGGTACGAGCAGTACTTC. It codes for CASSLPSGTGGYEQYF.

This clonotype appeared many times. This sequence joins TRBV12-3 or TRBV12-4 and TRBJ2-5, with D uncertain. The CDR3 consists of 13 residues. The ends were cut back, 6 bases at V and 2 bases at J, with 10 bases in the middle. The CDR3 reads CASSYNSQETQYF. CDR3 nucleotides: TGTGCCAGCAGCTACAACTCACAAGAGACCCAGTACTTC.

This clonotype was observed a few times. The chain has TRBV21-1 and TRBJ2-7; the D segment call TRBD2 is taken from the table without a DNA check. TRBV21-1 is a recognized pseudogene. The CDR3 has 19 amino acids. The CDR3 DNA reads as TGTGCCAGCAGCAGGGTGGACGAACGGGACCGACTATACTTAGGGGAGCAGTACGTC. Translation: CASSRVDERDRLYLGEQYV.

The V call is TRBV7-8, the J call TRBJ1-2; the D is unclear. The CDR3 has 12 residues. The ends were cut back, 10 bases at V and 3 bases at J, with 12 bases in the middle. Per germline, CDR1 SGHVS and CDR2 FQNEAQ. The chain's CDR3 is CATKERYYGYTF. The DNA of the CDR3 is TGTGCCACCAAGGAGCGGTACTATGGCTACACCTTC. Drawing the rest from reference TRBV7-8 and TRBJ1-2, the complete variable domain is GAGVSQSPRYKVAKRGQDVALRCDPISGHVSLFWYQQALGQGPEFLTYFQNEAQLDKSGLPSDRFFAERPEGSVSTLKIQRTQQEDSAVYLCATKERYYGYTFGSGTRLTVV.

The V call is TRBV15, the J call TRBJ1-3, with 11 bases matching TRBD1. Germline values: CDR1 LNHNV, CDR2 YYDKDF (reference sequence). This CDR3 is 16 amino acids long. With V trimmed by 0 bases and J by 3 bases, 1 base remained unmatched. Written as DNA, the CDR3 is TGTGCCACCAGCAGAGAGGACAGGGGGCTTGGAAACACCATATATTTT. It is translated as CATSREDRGLGNTIYF.

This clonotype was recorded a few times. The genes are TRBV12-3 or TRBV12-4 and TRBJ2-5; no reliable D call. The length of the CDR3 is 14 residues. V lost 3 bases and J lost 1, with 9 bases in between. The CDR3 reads CASSLHSPQETQYF. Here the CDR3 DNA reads TGTGCCAGCAGTTTGCACAGTCCCCAAGAGACCCAGTACTTC.

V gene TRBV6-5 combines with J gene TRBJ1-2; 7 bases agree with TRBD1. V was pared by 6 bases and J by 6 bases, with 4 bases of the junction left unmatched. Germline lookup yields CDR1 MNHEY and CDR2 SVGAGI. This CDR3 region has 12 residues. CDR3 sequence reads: CASSGQEHGYTF. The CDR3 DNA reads TGTGCCAGCAGCGGACAGGAACATGGCTACACCTTC.

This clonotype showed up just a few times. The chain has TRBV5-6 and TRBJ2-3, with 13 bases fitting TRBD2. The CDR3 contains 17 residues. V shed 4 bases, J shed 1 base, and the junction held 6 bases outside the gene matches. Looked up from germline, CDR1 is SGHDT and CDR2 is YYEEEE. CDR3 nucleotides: TGTGCCAGCAGCAGCCGACTAGCGGGGGGCCGCACAGATACGCAGTATTTT. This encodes CASSSRLAGGRTDTQYF.

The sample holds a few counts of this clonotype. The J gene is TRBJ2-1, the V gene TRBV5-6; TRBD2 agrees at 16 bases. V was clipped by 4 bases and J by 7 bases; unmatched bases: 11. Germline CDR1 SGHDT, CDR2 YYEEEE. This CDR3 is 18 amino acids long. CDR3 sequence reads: CASSPISGLAGGRNEQFF. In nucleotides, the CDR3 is TGTGCCAGCAGCCCGATCTCGGGACTAGCGGGGGGGCGAAATGAGCAGTTCTTC.

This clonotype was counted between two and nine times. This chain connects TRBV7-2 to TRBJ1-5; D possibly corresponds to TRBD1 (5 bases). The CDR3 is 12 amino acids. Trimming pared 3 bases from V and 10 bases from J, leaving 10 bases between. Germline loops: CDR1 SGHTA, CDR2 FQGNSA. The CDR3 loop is CASSFQGVPQHF. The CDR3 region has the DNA TGTGCCAGCAGCTTTCAGGGTGTTCCCCAGCATTTT.

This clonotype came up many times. The CDR3 is CASSPRVNTEAFF. The CDR3 DNA reads TGCGCCAGCAGCCCTCGGGTCAACACTGAAGCTTTCTTT. The chain carries TRBV5-1 and TRBJ1-1; D gene uncertain. The CDR3 covers 13 residues. CDR1 SGHRS and CDR2 YFSETQ come from the germline V gene. V dropped 4 bases and J dropped 2 bases, with 9 bases sitting between them.

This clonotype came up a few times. The CDR3 coding sequence is TGTGCCAGCAGTGAATTCAGGGGGCAGGCAGAGACCCAGTACTTC. Amino acid sequence: CASSEFRGQAETQYF. This chain links TRBV25-1 with TRBJ2-5; 8 bases align to TRBD1. The CDR3 covers 15 residues. Looked up from germline, CDR1 is MGHDK and CDR2 is SYGVNS. The trim removed 1 base at V and 4 bases at J, leaving 5 bases unmatched.

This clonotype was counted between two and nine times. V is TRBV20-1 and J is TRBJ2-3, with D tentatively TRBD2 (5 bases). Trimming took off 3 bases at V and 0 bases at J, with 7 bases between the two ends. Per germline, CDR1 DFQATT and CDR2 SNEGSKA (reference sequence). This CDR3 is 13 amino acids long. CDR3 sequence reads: CSASRGSTDTQYF. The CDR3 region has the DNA TGCAGTGCTAGTCGGGGTAGCACAGATACGCAGTATTTT.

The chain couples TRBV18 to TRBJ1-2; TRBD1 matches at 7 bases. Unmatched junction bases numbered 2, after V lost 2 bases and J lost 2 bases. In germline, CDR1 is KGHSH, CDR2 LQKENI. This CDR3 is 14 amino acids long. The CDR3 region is CASSPGTENYGYTF. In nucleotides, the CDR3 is TGTGCCAGCTCACCAGGGACAGAGAACTATGGCTACACCTTC.

The CDR3 here is CASSLRAGTYNEQFF. DNA of the CDR3: TGTGCCAGCAGCCTCCGGGCAGGTACCTACAATGAGCAGTTCTTC. V usage is TRBV7-9 and J usage is TRBJ2-1; D ambiguous. The germline CDR1 and CDR2 sequences are SEHNR and FQNEAQ (reference sequence). The V end lost 5 bases, the J end lost 2 bases, and 13 bases lay between the germline ends. The CDR3 sequence is 15 residues long.

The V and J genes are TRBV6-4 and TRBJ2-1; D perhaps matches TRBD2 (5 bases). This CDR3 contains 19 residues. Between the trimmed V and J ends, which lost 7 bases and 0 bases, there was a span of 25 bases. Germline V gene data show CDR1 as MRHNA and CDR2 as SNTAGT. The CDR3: CASIPVGRRIPSSYNEQFF. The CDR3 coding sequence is TGTGCCAGCATCCCCGTCGGCAGGAGGATACCTAGCTCCTACAATGAGCAGTTCTTC.

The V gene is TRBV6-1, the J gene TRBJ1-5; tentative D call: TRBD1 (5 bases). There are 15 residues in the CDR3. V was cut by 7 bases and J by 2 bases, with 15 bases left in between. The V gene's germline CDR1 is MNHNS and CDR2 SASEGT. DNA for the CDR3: TGTGCCAGCATCCAGGGAGGTTTTCGCAATCAGCCCCAGCATTTT. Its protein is CASIQGGFRNQPQHF.